The 22 T cell receptor beta chains below all came from one sample that was sequenced in a study of CD8 T cells in ankylosing spondylitis. One entry per CDR3 protein, called by TCRdb with MiXCR from the 5' RACE reads. The sample holds about 400,000 distinct CDR3 sequences, roughly 22% seen once. Input material: blood, either unsorted or a sorted T cell fraction (not recorded which). These receptors came from a male donor with ankylosing spondylitis or in good health (not recorded which).

This clonotype was counted between two and nine times. The chain employs TRBV27 and TRBJ1-2, with TRBD1 as a possible D gene (6 bases). Germline values: CDR1 MNHEY, CDR2 SMNVEV (reference sequence). CDR3 length: 14 amino acids. Trimming removed 6 bases from V and 7 bases from J, with 18 bases in between. In nucleotides, the CDR3 is TGTGCCAGCAGCATCACTAGGGGGGCCCGTGGCTACACCTTC. This encodes CASSITRGARGYTF.

Worth noting for this clonotype: An end of the junction differs from the germline gene, which may be a read error. The chain uses TRBV20-1 and TRBJ2-1; D call uncertain. CDR1 and CDR2 (germline): DFQATT, SNEGSKA (reference sequence). This CDR3 comprises 12 residues. The CDR3 DNA reads as TGCAGTGCCAGAGGCACCGACAATGAGCAGTTCTTC. It encodes CSARGTDNEQFF.

J is TRBJ1-1 and V is TRBV29-1; D uncertain. Deletions cut 7 bases from V and 1 base from J, with 16 bases between. Per germline, CDR1 SQVTM and CDR2 ANQGSEA. CDR3 size: 14 residues. The CDR3 reads CSALGTVENTEAFF. CDR3 coding DNA: TGCAGCGCCCTTGGAACAGTGGAGAACACTGAAGCTTTCTTT.

The rearrangement joins TRBV20-1 to TRBJ1-1, with TRBD1 as a possible D gene (6 bases). V was clipped by 6 bases and J by 4 bases, with 15 bases between them. CDR3 length equals 13 residues. CDR1 and CDR2 (germline): DFQATT, SNEGSKA (reference sequence). In DNA form, the CDR3 reads TGCAGTGCGAGGCAGGGGTCGGTCACTGAAGCTTTCTTT. Protein product: CSARQGSVTEAFF.

This chain connects TRBV15 to TRBJ2-2; TRBD1 might be the D (5 bases). Germline CDR1 is LNHNV and CDR2 is YYDKDF (reference sequence). The CDR3 sequence is 13 residues long. The V gene lost 5 bases and the J gene lost 5 bases, with 9 bases spanning the gap. CDR3 sequence: CATSLGRTGELFF. DNA of the CDR3: TGTGCCACCAGCCTGGGGCGGACCGGGGAGCTGTTTTTT.

This clonotype was counted only a few times. This sequence joins TRBV21-1 and TRBJ2-6; the D call of TRBD2 is as the table states it, not checked on the DNA. TRBV21-1 is shown as a pseudogene. The CDR3 is 21 residues long. CDR3 in amino acids: CASSKVGPPGERDSGANVLTF. The CDR3 nucleotides are TGTGCCAGCAGCAAAGTCGGTCCACCTGGCGAGAGGGACTCTGGGGCCAACGTCCTGACTTTC.

This clonotype occurred a few times. The J gene is TRBJ2-1, the V gene TRBV7-9; a possible D gene is TRBD1 (5 bases). The CDR3 length is 14 residues. The V gene lost 8 bases and the J gene lost 6 bases, with 17 bases spanning the gap. Looked up from germline, CDR1 is SEHNR and CDR2 is FQNEAQ (reference sequence). CDR3 in DNA: TGTGCCAGCTATAAGACAGACTTGGTCAATGAGCAGTTCTTC. It is translated as CASYKTDLVNEQFF.

This clonotype has just a few counts. This chain uses TRBV29-1 with TRBJ2-5, with D hard to call. V lost 4 bases and J 5 bases, leaving 5 bases between the germline ends. The CDR3 contains 10 residues. CDR1 SQVTM and CDR2 ANQGSEA come from the germline V gene. The CDR3 region has the DNA TGCAGCGTTGTCGTCGAGACCCAGTACTTC. Amino acids: CSVVVETQYF.

The chain carries TRBV28 and TRBJ2-6, with TRBD1 as a possible D gene (6 bases). The germline V gene has CDR1 MDHEN and CDR2 SYDVKM. The length of the CDR3 is 18 residues. V lost 2 bases and J lost 0, with 14 bases in between. CDR3 DNA: TGTGCCAGCAGTTTAGCTAGTTGGGGGCTCTCTGGGGCCAACGTCCTGACTTTC. It encodes CASSLASWGLSGANVLTF.

This clonotype was detected only a few times. The chain uses TRBV21-1 and TRBJ2-3; TRBD1 was called by the table and not checked on the DNA. TRBV21-1 is annotated as a pseudogene. The length of the CDR3 is 16 residues. This CDR3 reads CASSNGAGATTDTQYF. CDR3 DNA sequence: TGTGCCAGCAGCAATGGTGCGGGGGCCACCACAGATACGCAGTATTTT.

The CDR3 spells CASSRGFRETQYF. In nucleotides, the CDR3 is TGTGCCAGCAGCAGGGGGTTTCGGGAGACCCAGTACTTC. The chain has TRBV7-6 and TRBJ2-5, with D possibly TRBD1 on 6 matching bases. The length of the CDR3 is 13 residues. CDR1 and CDR2 from the germline V gene are SGHVS and FNYEAQ. V was trimmed by 5 bases and J by 5 bases, leaving 12 bases between them.

This clonotype was seen a few times. The CDR3 DNA is TGTGCCAGGGGTGTGGGGCCTAACTACGAGCAGTACTTC. Protein sequence: CARGVGPNYEQYF. The rearrangement links TRBV21-1 to TRBJ2-7; the table's TRBD1 call for D was not verified on the DNA. TRBV21-1 corresponds to a pseudogene. This CDR3 has 13 residues.

The chain combines TRBV27 with TRBJ2-7; 9 positions agree with TRBD2. Per germline, CDR1 MNHEY and CDR2 SMNVEV (reference sequence). V shed 3 bases and J 2 bases; nucleotides not matched to a gene: 2. The CDR3 consists of 14 residues. CDR3 loop: CASSFSSGTYEQYF. DNA of the CDR3: TGTGCCAGCAGTTTCTCTAGCGGGACCTACGAGCAGTACTTC.

This clonotype was counted between two and nine times. The V gene is TRBV12-3 or TRBV12-4, the J gene TRBJ2-5; maybe TRBD1 (5 bases). The CDR3 runs to 13 residues. V shed 8 bases and J shed 3 bases, with 13 bases lying between them. CDR3 in amino acids: CASLGPLEETQYF. CDR3 bases: TGTGCCAGCCTGGGGCCTTTAGAAGAGACCCAGTACTTC.

The chain joins TRBV12-3 or TRBV12-4 to TRBJ1-2; D is possibly TRBD1 (6 bases). V shed 4 bases and J shed 2 bases, with 11 bases lying between them. CDR3 length: 14 amino acids. CDR3 sequence (DNA): TGTGCCAGCAGTTCCGGGGGGGCGAACTATGGCTACACCTTC. Its translation is CASSSGGANYGYTF.

The chain links TRBV12-3 or TRBV12-4 to TRBJ2-5; 9 bases agree with TRBD2. V lost 0 bases to trimming and J lost 3 bases; unmatched junction nucleotides: 11. CDR3 length: 18 amino acids. DNA for the CDR3: TGTGCCAGCAGTTTAGCGGGGTATAGCGGGGGTTCAAAAGAGACCCAGTACTTC. Translating gives CASSLAGYSGGSKETQYF.

J is TRBJ2-2 and V is TRBV5-1; the D gene is possibly TRBD2 (7 bases). Trimming cost V 3 bases and J 4 bases, with 16 bases left between them. CDR1 is SGHRS, CDR2 YFSETQ, per germline. The CDR3 is made up of 16 amino acids. This chain's CDR3 is CASSWRGRRGTGELFF. The CDR3, as DNA: TGCGCCAGCAGCTGGCGGGGGCGACGTGGCACCGGGGAGCTGTTTTTT.

The chain is built from TRBV4-1 and TRBJ2-1, with 8 positions matching TRBD2. V lost 0 bases and J lost 1; bases outside the gene matches: 2. This CDR3 contains 16 residues. CDR1 MGHRA and CDR2 YSYEKL come from the germline V gene. The CDR3 sequence is CASSQEGLGSYNEQFF. For the CDR3, the DNA is TGCGCCAGCAGCCAAGAGGGACTAGGTTCCTACAATGAGCAGTTCTTC.

This sequence joins TRBV29-1 and TRBJ2-1; TRBD1 or TRBD2 may be the D gene (6 bases each). V dropped 3 bases and J dropped 1 base, with 10 bases sitting between them. The CDR3 sequence is 14 residues long. The V gene's germline CDR1 is SQVTM and CDR2 ANQGSEA. For the CDR3, the DNA is TGCAGCGTTGATGGGGGGCGTTCCTACAATGAGCAGTTCTTC. Translating gives CSVDGGRSYNEQFF.

The genes are TRBV29-1 and TRBJ2-1; D is unclear. Trimming left V 6 bases short and J 1 base short, with 25 bases between. Germline CDR1 reads SQVTM; CDR2 reads ANQGSEA. The CDR3 runs to 18 residues. CDR3 nucleotides: TGCAGCGTCCAAGGCGCGGCAGCCCAAGAATATTCCTACAATGAGCAGTTCTTC. Translation gives CSVQGAAAQEYSYNEQFF.

The sample holds a few counts of this clonotype. This chain joins TRBV3-1 and TRBJ2-7; D call uncertain. There are 17 residues in the CDR3. Trimming took 3 bases from V and 0 from J, leaving 18 bases between them. The V gene's germline CDR1 is LGHDT and CDR2 YNNKEL (reference sequence). CDR3 DNA: TGTGCCAGCAGCCACTACCCTCTAGACTCCACCTCCTACGAGCAGTACTTC. Its protein product is CASSHYPLDSTSYEQYF.

This clonotype was seen more than once but under ten times. The chain is built from TRBV24-1 and TRBJ1-2, with a possible D match to TRBD1 (5 bases). Germline V gene data show CDR1 as KGHDR and CDR2 as SFDVKD. This CDR3 has 12 amino acids. V was clipped by 6 bases and J by 7 bases, with 11 bases between them. The CDR3 protein is CATSSGAAGYTF. The CDR3 DNA is TGTGCCACCAGTTCCGGGGCGGCTGGCTACACCTTC.